These T cell receptor beta chains were read from a single sample in a study of kidney transplant recipient with SARS-CoV-2 infection. Each CDR3 protein gets one entry after TCRdb re-called the reads with MiXCR. The repertoire holds some 220,000 distinct CDR3 sequences, with about 28% as singletons. The sample here was a blood sample, taken at baseline and on day 111 from a kidney transplant recipient. The receptors originated from a male patient aged 25-45 years who had COVID-19 and was a kidney transplant recipient. The graft donor may have given rise to some T cells. The CDR3 runs from the conserved cysteine through the conserved F or W. Each record gives: D gene, V gene, J gene, clone size, CDR3 DNA, CDR3 protein. The D gene is left open where the match is weak. Size is omitted from some rows. Given values are once, few, many or a class for expanded clones.

TRBD2	TRBV19	TRBJ2-3	few	TGTGCCAGTAGTAAGGGGACCGGACTAGCGTTAGATACGCAGTATTTT	CASSKGTGLALDTQYF
.	TRBV11-2	TRBJ2-3	few	TGTGCCAGCAGCTTAGGATCCTCCGCAAATACGCAGTATTTT	CASSLGSSANTQYF
.	TRBV9	TRBJ1-4	many	TGTGCCAGCAGCGTAGGGGGCGCAACTAATGAAAAACTGTTTTTT	CASSVGGATNEKLFF
.	TRBV7-2	TRBJ1-1	many	TGTGCCAGCAGCACCTCCAGGGTTGGAACTGAAGCTTTCTTT	CASSTSRVGTEAFF
.	TRBV6-6	TRBJ2-7	many	TGTGCCAGCAGTGCAGGACCGATGTTCTCCTACGAGCAGTACTTC	CASSAGPMFSYEQYF
.	TRBV21-1	TRBJ2-1	many	TGTGCCAGCAGCAAGAGGGACAGGGTTCATGAGCAGTTCTTC	CASSKRDRVHEQFF
.	TRBV12-5	TRBJ1-5	many	TGTGCTAGTGGTTGGGAACAGCCCCAGCATTTT	CASGWEQPQHF
.	TRBV13	TRBJ2-7	many	TGTGCCAGCAGCTCCGATGGGGGGGGCCGCCACGAGCAGTACTTC	CASSSDGGGRHEQYF
.	TRBV10-2	TRBJ1-2	many	TGCGCCAGCAGTATGCGTCTCACTTCTAGAAAGACCTATGGCTACACCTTC	CASSMRLTSRKTYGYTF
.	TRBV20-1	TRBJ1-1	.	TGCAGTGCTAGGCGTTTTCAGGGTAGCGGCACTGAAGCTTTCTTT	CSARRFQGSGTEAFF
.	TRBV15	TRBJ2-1	.	TGTGCCACCAGCAGAGATCATGCTAGGATGCATGAGCAGTTCTTC	CATSRDHARMHEQFF
.	TRBV19	TRBJ1-1	many	TGTGCCAGTACCCCTGGGGTAGGCAGCCCGAACACTGAAGCTTTCTTT	CASTPGVGSPNTEAFF
.	TRBV25-1	TRBJ1-2	many	TGTGCCAGCAGTCGGGGCGGAGAACTGGGAAAGACCTATGGCTACACCTTC	CASSRGGELGKTYGYTF
.	TRBV3-2	TRBJ2-7	few	TGTGCCAGCAGCCGGCAGGGGGTTGGCGAGCAGTACTTC	CASSRQGVGEQYF
.	TRBV18	TRBJ1-2	many	TGTGCCAGCTTAAACTTGACCGAGTCCCGCTATGGCTACACCTTC	CASLNLTESRYGYTF
.	TRBV5-1	TRBJ1-2	.	TGCGCCAGCAGGGAAGGATCGGTTCGAAAGACCTATGGCTACACCTTC	CASREGSVRKTYGYTF